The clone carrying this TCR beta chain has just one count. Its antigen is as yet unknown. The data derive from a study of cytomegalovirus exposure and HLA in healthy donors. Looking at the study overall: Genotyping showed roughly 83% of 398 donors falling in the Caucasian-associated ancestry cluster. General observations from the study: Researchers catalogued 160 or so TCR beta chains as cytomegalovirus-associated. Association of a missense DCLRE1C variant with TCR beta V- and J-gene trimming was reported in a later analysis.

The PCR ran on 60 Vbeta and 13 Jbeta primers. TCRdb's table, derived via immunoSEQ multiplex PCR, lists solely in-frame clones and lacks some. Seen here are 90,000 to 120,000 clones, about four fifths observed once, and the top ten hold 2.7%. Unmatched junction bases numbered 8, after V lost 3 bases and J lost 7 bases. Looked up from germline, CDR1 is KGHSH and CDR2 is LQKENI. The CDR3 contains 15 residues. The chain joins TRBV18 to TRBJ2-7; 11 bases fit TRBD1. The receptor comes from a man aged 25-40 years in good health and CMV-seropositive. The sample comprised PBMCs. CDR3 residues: CASSPGQGAYKEQYF. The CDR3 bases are TGTGCCAGCTCACCCGGACAGGGGGCCTATAAGGAGCAGTACTTC.